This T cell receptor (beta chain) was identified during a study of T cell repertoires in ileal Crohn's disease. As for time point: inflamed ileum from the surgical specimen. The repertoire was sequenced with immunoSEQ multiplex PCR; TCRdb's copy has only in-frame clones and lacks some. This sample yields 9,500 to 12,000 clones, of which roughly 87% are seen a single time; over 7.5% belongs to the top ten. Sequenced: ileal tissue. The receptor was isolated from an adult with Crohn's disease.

As DNA, the CDR3 is TGCGCCAGCAGCTTCGGACAGGGCTTCGAGCAGTACTTC. It specifies CASSFGQGFEQYF. J is TRBJ2-7 and V is TRBV5-1; 8 positions agree with TRBD1. Germline V gives CDR1 SGHRS, CDR2 YFSETQ. The CDR3 loop spans 13 amino acids. With V trimmed by 2 bases and J by 6 bases, 4 bases remained unmatched.